The 23 T cell receptor beta chains in this list originate from one sample, sequenced in a study of blood T cell repertoires in COVID-19. Produced via immunoSEQ multiplex PCR; TCRdb's table is partial and in-frame only. The sample shows roughly 270,000 clones, 70% to 90% of them seen only once. The sample comprised peripheral blood. Every receptor here comes from a young man with active or convalescent COVID-19.

The chain joins TRBV6-5 to TRBJ2-5; 11 bases align to TRBD2. The CDR3 spans 15 residues. The ends lost 6 bases at V and 4 bases at J; junction bases unmatched: 7. CDR1 is MNHEY, CDR2 SVGAGI, per germline. The CDR3 bases are TGTGCCAGCAGCAAGGGACTAGCGGTACGAGAGACCCAGTACTTC. It codes for CASSKGLAVRETQYF.

This clone was counted once. The J gene is TRBJ2-1, the V gene TRBV10-1; tentatively, D is TRBD2 (7 bases). Germline CDR1 is WNHNN and CDR2 is SYGVQD (reference sequence). The germline V and J ends were trimmed by 6 bases and 10 bases, with 19 bases remaining between them. The CDR3 is 14 amino acids. CDR3 nucleotides: TGCGCCAGCAGCCCCGACCGGAAGGGGGGGGAGCAGTTCTTC. Encoded protein: CASSPDRKGGEQFF.

On this clone itself: This same CDR3 is encoded by further DNA sequences in the sample. The CDR3 loop reads CASSLGQGRDEKLFF. In DNA, the CDR3 is TGCGCCAGCAGCCTAGGACAGGGGAGAGATGAAAAACTGTTTTTT. The rearrangement links TRBV5-1 to TRBJ1-4; 9 nucleotides align to TRBD1. J gave up 6 bases and V 4 bases, and 7 bases lay outside the gene matches. Germline V CDR1 and CDR2: SGHRS, YFSETQ. There are 15 residues in the CDR3.

The gene calls are TRBV7-9 and TRBJ1-5; D not resolved. V was cut by 0 bases and J by 3 bases, with 9 bases left in between. This CDR3 is 15 amino acids long. Germline CDR1 and CDR2: SEHNR and FQNEAQ (reference sequence). The CDR3 is CASSLAGRYNQPQHF. In nucleotides, the CDR3 is TGTGCCAGCAGCTTAGCTGGCAGGTACAATCAGCCCCAGCATTTT.

The chain recombines TRBV4-3 with TRBJ2-3, with D possibly TRBD2 on 5 matching bases. Germline V gene sequence: CDR1 LGHNA, CDR2 YSLEER. The CDR3 has 17 residues. V was shortened by 0 bases and J by 5 bases, with 18 bases between the two germline ends. Here the CDR3 reads CASSQDLSSRGRDTQYF. In DNA, the CDR3 is TGCGCCAGCAGCCAAGACCTCTCCTCTAGAGGGAGAGATACGCAGTATTTT.

The gene calls are TRBV2 and TRBJ1-1, with D perhaps TRBD1 (5 bases). Looked up from germline, CDR1 is SNHLY and CDR2 is FYNNEI. The CDR3 loop spans 12 amino acids. The V end lost 8 bases, the J end lost 7 bases, and 14 bases lay between the germline ends. In DNA, the CDR3 is TGTGCCAGCGACCCGGGACTTGGTGAAGCTTTCTTT. This codes for CASDPGLGEAFF. Full variable domain (missing parts from reference TRBV2 and TRBJ1-1): EPEVTQTPSHQVTQMGQEVILRCVPISNHLYFYWYRQILGQKVEFLVSFYNNEISEKSEIFDDQFSVERPDGSNFTLKIRSTKLEDSAMYFCASDPGLGEAFFGQGTRLTVV.

The rearrangement links TRBV19 to TRBJ2-7; 7 positions agree with TRBD1. This CDR3 has 15 amino acids. V was pared by 5 bases and J by 5 bases, with 12 bases of the junction left unmatched. Looked up from germline, CDR1 is LNHDA and CDR2 is SQIVND (reference sequence). The CDR3 DNA is TGTGCCAGTAGTTCCTCGACAGGGAGTTTCGACGAGCAGTACTTC. Its protein is CASSSSTGSFDEQYF. Combining the CDR3 with reference TRBV19 and TRBJ2-7 gives the whole variable domain DGGITQSPKYLFRKEGQNVTLSCEQNLNHDAMYWYRQDPGQGLRLIYYSQIVNDFQKGDIAEGYSVSREKKESFPLTVTSAQKNPTAFYLCASSSSTGSFDEQYFGPGTRLTVT.

J is TRBJ2-4 and V is TRBV4-1, with 7 bases fitting TRBD2. Germline loops: CDR1 MGHRA, CDR2 YSYEKL. V shed 0 bases, J shed 5 bases, and the junction held 13 bases outside the gene matches. This CDR3 contains 18 residues. The CDR3 DNA sequence: TGCGCCAGCAGCCAAGAAGGTGTATCTTGGGGGGGAGAAAACATTCAGTACTTC. Translating it yields CASSQEGVSWGGENIQYF.

The chain recombines TRBV5-1 with TRBJ1-1; no definite D call. Germline loops: CDR1 SGHRS, CDR2 YFSETQ. The V end lost 1 base, the J end lost 4 bases, and 8 bases lay between the germline ends. The length of the CDR3 is 13 residues. Here the CDR3 DNA reads TGCGCCAGCAGCTTGAGTTCGGGCACTGAAGCTTTCTTT. It yields the protein CASSLSSGTEAFF.

The chain links TRBV7-9 to TRBJ2-7; possibly TRBD2 for D (6 bases). Germline loops: CDR1 SEHNR, CDR2 FQNEAQ (reference sequence). The CDR3 runs 16 residues. Trimming left V 7 bases short and J 3 bases short, with 22 bases between. CDR3 loop: CASTKLRGDGIYEQYF. The CDR3, as DNA: TGTGCCAGCACCAAATTACGCGGGGACGGGATCTACGAGCAGTACTTC.

A single count supports this clone. The genes are TRBV9 and TRBJ1-5, with a possible D match to TRBD1 (6 bases). The CDR3 loop spans 14 amino acids. V was clipped by 3 bases and J by 4 bases, with 11 bases between them. CDR1 and CDR2 (germline): SGDLS, YYNGEE. CDR3: CASSAEQGNQPQHF. DNA for the CDR3: TGTGCCAGCAGCGCCGAACAGGGAAATCAGCCCCAGCATTTT.

V and J are TRBV5-1 and TRBJ2-5; tentatively, D is TRBD1 (5 bases). The CDR3 covers 17 residues. The ends were cut back, 3 bases at V and 0 bases at J, with 18 bases in the middle. The germline gives CDR1 SGHRS, CDR2 YFSETQ. The DNA for the CDR3 is TGCGCCAGCAGCTCGGACCCCAGGACAATGTACCAAGAGACCCAGTACTTC. This sequence encodes CASSSDPRTMYQETQYF.

The chain recombines TRBV9 with TRBJ1-6; 8 positions agree with TRBD1. V lost 3 bases, J lost 4 bases, and 9 bases stayed unmatched. CDR1 SGDLS and CDR2 YYNGEE come from the germline V gene. The CDR3 spans 17 residues. In nucleotides, the CDR3 is TGTGCCAGCAGCGACGGGACAGGTCTCTTTTATAATTCACCCCTCCACTTT. It yields the protein CASSDGTGLFYNSPLHF.

The genes are TRBV27 and TRBJ1-1, with D hard to call. CDR3 length: 17 amino acids. The germline V and J ends were trimmed by 5 bases and 0 bases, with 19 bases remaining between them. CDR1 is MNHEY and CDR2 is SMNVEV in the germline V gene (reference sequence). In DNA, the CDR3 is TGTGCCAGCAGTCCTCCCACAGTTAATTTAATGAACACTGAAGCTTTCTTT. Its protein is CASSPPTVNLMNTEAFF.

The CDR3 reads CASSQEGGNYGYTF. CDR3 in DNA: TGCGCCAGCAGCCAAGAGGGGGGTAACTATGGCTACACCTTC. The chain carries TRBV4-3 and TRBJ1-2, with D perhaps matching TRBD1 (5 bases). Trimming shortened V by 0 bases and J by 1 base, and 6 bases separated the two germline ends. CDR1 and CDR2 (germline): LGHNA, YSLEER. The CDR3 spans 14 residues.

The chain carries TRBV3-1 (or the pseudogene TRBV3-2) and TRBJ2-5; 14 positions match TRBD2. From germline, CDR1 is LGHDT and CDR2 YNNKEL (reference sequence). J lost 4 bases, V lost 3 bases, and 1 base had no gene match. The CDR3 consists of 15 residues. The CDR3 reads CASSQTSGGVETQYF. CDR3 bases: TGTGCCAGCAGCCAGACTAGCGGGGGGGTAGAGACCCAGTACTTC.

This chain links TRBV19 with TRBJ2-7; TRBD1 matches at 8 bases. The V segment lost 7 bases and the J segment 3 bases; nucleotides outside the gene matches: 8. The CDR3 contains 14 residues. CDR1 LNHDA and CDR2 SQIVND come from the germline V gene (reference sequence). CDR3 DNA sequence: TGTGCCAGTACCGCTCGACAGGGGAGCTACGAGCAGTACTTC. It yields the protein CASTARQGSYEQYF.

This clone was counted ten times or more. For the CDR3, the DNA is TGTGCCAGCAGTGAAGACCCCAGGTATCAGCCCCAGCATTTT. Translating it yields CASSEDPRYQPQHF. This chain joins TRBV2 and TRBJ1-5; D ambiguous. The germline CDR1 and CDR2 sequences are SNHLY and FYNNEI. V shed 1 base and J shed 5 bases, with 9 bases lying between them. This CDR3 spans 14 amino acids.

The V call is TRBV14, the J call TRBJ2-7; 8 bases match TRBD1. CDR1 is SGHDN and CDR2 is FVKESK in the germline V gene. The CDR3 length is 16 residues. V dropped 1 base and J dropped 1; count of bases not matched to a gene: 6. Here the CDR3 DNA reads TGTGCCAGCAGCCAAGCCGGGACAGGTGTTTCCTACGAGCAGTACTTC. Its translation is CASSQAGTGVSYEQYF.

This chain connects TRBV19 to TRBJ1-2; 12 bases line up with TRBD1. After removal of 6 bases from V and 2 bases from J, the junction contained 7 bases not matched to a gene. The CDR3 loop spans 16 amino acids. Germline loops: CDR1 LNHDA, CDR2 SQIVND (reference sequence). The CDR3 sequence is CASSIPGTGGNYGYTF. The CDR3, as DNA: TGTGCCAGTAGCATCCCCGGGACAGGGGGCAACTATGGCTACACCTTC.

The chain employs TRBV5-1 and TRBJ1-5; TRBD1 is a possible D gene (6 bases). This CDR3 is 16 amino acids long. V dropped 0 bases and J dropped 4 bases, with 14 bases sitting between them. CDR1 and CDR2 (germline): SGHRS, YFSETQ. CDR3 sequence (DNA): TGCGCCAGCAGCTTGGCAGGGGCGGCCCCAAATCAGCCCCAGCATTTT. It translates to CASSLAGAAPNQPQHF. Full variable domain (rest looked up from reference TRBV5-1 and TRBJ1-5): KAGVTQTPRYLIKTRGQQVTLSCSPISGHRSVSWYQQTPGQGLQFLFEYFSETQRNKGNFPGRFSGRQFSNSRSEMNVSTLELGDSALYLCASSLAGAAPNQPQHFGDGTRLSIL.

The chain joins TRBV11-3 to TRBJ1-5; tentative D call: TRBD1 (5 bases). CDR1 and CDR2 (germline): SGHNT, YENEEA. The CDR3 has 18 residues. The germline V and J ends were trimmed by 0 bases and 0 bases, with 15 bases remaining between them. The CDR3 sequence: CASSLDFAGFYSNQPQHF. CDR3 sequence (DNA): TGTGCCAGCAGCTTAGATTTTGCAGGGTTTTATAGCAATCAGCCCCAGCATTTT.

This clone was recorded many times. The chain links TRBV6-2 or TRBV6-3 to TRBJ2-3, with TRBD1 identical over 8 bases. Germline values: CDR1 MNHEY, CDR2 SVGEGT. V shed 6 bases and J 2 bases; nucleotides not matched to a gene: 4. CDR3 length equals 14 residues. The CDR3 reads CASSRGQDTDTQYF. The CDR3 DNA is TGTGCCAGCAGCCGGGGACAGGACACAGATACGCAGTATTTT.